The clone carrying this TCR beta chain was observed many times. V lost 5 bases and J lost 6; bases outside the gene matches: 7. This CDR3 is 14 amino acids long. Germline CDR1 and CDR2: SGHAT and FQDESV (reference sequence). The sample is drawn from a study of regulatory T cells in long-lasting Graves disease. Time point denoted: newly diagnosed GD, antithyroid drugs for less than 3 months. Following extraction of RNA from PBMCs, that RNA was used to make the TCR library. CDR3-region Arm-PCR and iRepertoire HTBI primers produced the TCR beta libraries. TCRdb ran MiXCR on the multiplex PCR reads and lists one entry per CDR3 protein. The table lists around 450,000 distinct CDR3 sequences, around 15% of them singletons. These data were also reused for a study on T cells in Graves' hyperthyroidism and ophthalmopathy. From that report: From stable hyperthyroidism, ophthalmopathy was separated by a 13 V-J model.

The chain links TRBV11-1 to TRBJ2-7; 10 nucleotides agree with TRBD1. The sequence was obtained from a man aged 35-49 years with Graves disease. The sequences come from peripheral blood mononuclear cells (PBMCs), collected at new diagnosis, from a patient treated with antithyroid drugs. Written as DNA, the CDR3 is TGTGCCAGCAGCCATTACCGGACAGGGGGCGAGCAGTACTTC. Translating it yields CASSHYRTGGEQYF.